Sequencing of this T cell receptor (beta chain) was carried out in a study of blood T cell repertoires in COVID-19. The method was immunoSEQ multiplex PCR; TCRdb's version includes in-frame clones alone and lacks a portion of them. The sample has roughly 200,000 clones, 94% seen once; the top ten hold 0.6% to 0.9%. Source material: peripheral blood. This sequence originates from a man aged 25-40 years with COVID-19, enrolled during active disease.

In nucleotides, the CDR3 is TGTGCCAGCAGACAGGACAGGGGGCTTGATGGCTACACCTTC. Translation: CASRQDRGLDGYTF. The chain joins TRBV6-5 to TRBJ1-2, with 11 bases matching TRBD1. CDR1 is MNHEY, CDR2 SVGAGI, per germline. Trimming removed 6 bases from V and 6 bases from J; junction bases left unmatched: 6. The CDR3 is 14 residues long.